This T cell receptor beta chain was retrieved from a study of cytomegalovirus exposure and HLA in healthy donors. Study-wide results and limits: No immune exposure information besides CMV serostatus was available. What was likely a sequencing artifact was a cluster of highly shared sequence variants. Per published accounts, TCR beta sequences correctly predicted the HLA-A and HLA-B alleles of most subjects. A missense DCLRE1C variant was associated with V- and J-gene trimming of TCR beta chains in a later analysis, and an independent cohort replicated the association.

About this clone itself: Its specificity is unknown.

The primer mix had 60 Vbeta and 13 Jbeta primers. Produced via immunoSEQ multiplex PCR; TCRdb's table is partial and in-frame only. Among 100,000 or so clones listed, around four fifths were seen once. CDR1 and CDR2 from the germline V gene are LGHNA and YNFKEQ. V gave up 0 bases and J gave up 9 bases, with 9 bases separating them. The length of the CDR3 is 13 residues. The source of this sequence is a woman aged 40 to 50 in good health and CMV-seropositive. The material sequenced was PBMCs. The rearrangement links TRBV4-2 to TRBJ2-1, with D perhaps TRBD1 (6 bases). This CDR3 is CASSQDPQGEQFF. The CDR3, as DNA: TGTGCCAGCAGCCAAGACCCACAGGGTGAGCAGTTCTTC.